In this sample, the clone carrying this T cell receptor beta chain turned up many times. Its target is unknown. This sample was included in a study of glioma-infiltrating T cells. Whole-study results and caveats: Gliomas, especially low-grade, showed above-expected tissue-blood divergence; non-neoplastic patients showed below. Tissue and blood shared very few CDR3 sequences.

The iRepertoire nested amplicon-rescue multiplex PCR amplified TCR alpha and beta CDR3s from RNA. Input was roughly 100-450 ng of tissue mRNA or PBMC total RNA. TCRdb recomputed calls from the multiplex PCR reads with MiXCR, one row per CDR3 protein. The sample shows around 170,000 distinct CDR3 sequences, under 55% of them seen only once. The germline V gene has CDR1 DFQATT and CDR2 SNEGSKA (reference sequence). V was trimmed by 3 bases and J by 0 bases, leaving 14 bases between them. This CDR3 region has 15 residues. The sequencing input was glioma tissue, nonneoplastic brain tissue, or PBMCs (not recorded which). The V gene is TRBV20-1, the J gene TRBJ1-1; no firm D call. The TCR was taken from a human donor with low-grade glioma or glioblastoma, undergoing nonglioma brain surgery, or in good health (not recorded which). DNA of the CDR3: TGCAGTGCTAGTTCCTGGGAAGGAGTGAACACTGAAGCTTTCTTT. As protein: CSASSWEGVNTEAFF.